This T cell receptor beta chain emerged from a study of T cells in tuberculosis. In the study overall: Sequenced TCRs come from CD1B-GMM tetramer-binding T cells. Blood was taken before or within 7 days of anti-tuberculosis therapy.

Per germline, CDR1 SGHVS and CDR2 FNYEAQ. Losses at the gene ends were 4 bases for V and 0 bases for J; bases not matched to a gene: 8. The CDR3 has 17 amino acids. Sample time point: new active TB diagnosis, blood taken before or within 7 days of starting treatment. Patients were newly diagnosed, HIV-seronegative, and aged 18 or older. Unsorted cryopreserved PBMC were sequenced, averaging roughly 94,000 T cells per clinical donor. Libraries were prepared by immunoSEQ multiplex PCR; TCRdb keeps only in-frame clonotypes and omits some of them. The sample includes tens of thousands of clones, about 95% of them seen just once.

This specimen consisted of PBMCs, obtained at tuberculosis diagnosis. The source is an adult with tuberculosis. This rearrangement joins TRBV7-6 to TRBJ2-2; 7 nucleotides align to TRBD2. CDR3 bases: TGTGCCAGCAGCTGGATGGGGGGGGATTCGAACACCGGGGAGCTGTTTTTT. This translates into CASSWMGGDSNTGELFF.